This entry concerns a single T cell receptor beta chain. This specimen comes from a study of OX40 agonist ivuxolimab in advanced cancers. This CDR3 spans 14 amino acids. With V trimmed by 4 bases and J by 8 bases, 10 bases remained unmatched. Germline-derived CDR1 and CDR2 are MDHEN and SYDVKM. If patients had autoimmune disease history or systemic immunosuppression, they were excluded. Here immunoSEQ multiplex PCR was the method, and the copy in TCRdb shows in-frame clones only, minus some. The data show tens of thousands of clones, with about four fifths seen just once and more than 5.5% held by the top ten.

The origin of this receptor is an adult with an advanced solid tumor such as melanoma, head and neck, liver or kidney cancer. The source was CD4+ or CD8+ T cells sorted from blood, collected in a trial of the OX40 agonist ivuxolimab. The V call is TRBV28, the J call TRBJ1-2; 7 positions agree with TRBD1. CDR3 nucleotide sequence: TGTGCCAGCAGTTCCGAAGACAGGGCCCAAGGCTACACCTTC. It translates to CASSSEDRAQGYTF.